Detailed here is one T cell receptor (beta chain). No antigen is known for it. Primers: 60 Vbeta forward and 13 Jbeta reverse. The authors' processing: Later reanalysis found roughly 80 million unique TCR beta chains, around 9.9 million of them shared. Sequencing was performed with immunoSEQ multiplex PCR; in TCRdb, only in-frame clones are kept and a portion is missing. V and J calls and clone size are given by that table; D and trimming were obtained from the DNA. The sample gives approximately 100,000 clones, 75% of which show up once; roughly 15% is in the top ten. Germline lookup yields CDR1 SGHAT and CDR2 FQNNGV. CDR3 length: 19 amino acids. The V segment lost 5 bases and the J segment 4 bases; nucleotides outside the gene matches: 16. The sample comes from a study of cytomegalovirus exposure and HLA in healthy donors. Study-wide results and caveats: A prior analysis recorded that most TCR beta V segments were productive about 90% or about 30% of the time. It is likely that the observed cluster of highly shared sequence variants was a sequencing artifact.

This TCR was sampled from a male donor in good health and CMV-seropositive. The chain links TRBV11-2 to TRBJ2-1; 11 bases map to TRBD2. Sequencing was carried out using PBMCs. CDR3: CASSQKLAGALRGYNEQFF. The CDR3 nucleotides are TGTGCCAGCAGCCAGAAACTAGCGGGGGCCCTCCGGGGGTACAATGAGCAGTTCTTC.